The 17 T cell receptor beta chains presented below share a single source sample, sequenced in a study of T cells after yellow fever vaccination. TCRdb called the 5' RACE reads again in MiXCR, with one record for every CDR3 protein. The table lists about 340,000 distinct CDR3 sequences, more than 8.5% of them singletons, with approximately 19% in the top ten. Sequenced material: PBMCs, taken on the day of the first yellow fever vaccination. All receptors come from a man aged 18 to 30 who received the YFV17D yellow fever vaccine.

This clonotype was detected only a few times. The chain combines TRBV4-1 with TRBJ2-5, with 11 bases matching TRBD2. After removal of 0 bases from V and 5 bases from J, the junction contained 17 bases not matched to a gene. The CDR3 contains 20 residues. Germline loops: CDR1 MGHRA, CDR2 YSYEKL. The chain's CDR3 is CASSQDLRRELAGGRETQYF. CDR3 nucleotide sequence: TGCGCCAGCAGCCAAGATCTACGTCGGGAGCTAGCGGGGGGTAGGGAGACCCAGTACTTC.

The chain links TRBV20-1 to TRBJ2-1, with a tentative D call TRBD1 (5 bases). This CDR3 contains 13 residues. The germline V gene encodes CDR1 DFQATT and CDR2 SNEGSKA (reference sequence). The germline V and J ends were trimmed by 0 bases and 8 bases, with 11 bases remaining between them. The DNA of the CDR3 is TGCAGTGCTAGAGATCAGGGTCCCGATGAGCAGTTCTTC. Protein: CSARDQGPDEQFF.

This clonotype was counted a few times. The chain combines TRBV5-1 with TRBJ2-6; D is uncertain. V was shortened by 0 bases and J by 0 bases, with 13 bases between the two germline ends. CDR1 SGHRS and CDR2 YFSETQ come from the germline V gene. The CDR3 length is 18 residues. The CDR3 nucleotides read TGCGCCAGCAGCTTGGATCCAGGCCTGAGCTCTGGGGCCAACGTCCTGACTTTC. Amino acids: CASSLDPGLSSGANVLTF.

This clonotype has only a few counts. The V gene is TRBV14, the J gene TRBJ1-2; 7 nucleotides agree with TRBD1. The CDR3 has 13 residues. V lost 1 base and J lost 7; bases outside the gene matches: 3. Germline V gene lookup returns CDR1 SGHDN and CDR2 FVKESK. For the CDR3, the DNA is TGTGCCAGCAGCCAAGTATACAGGGGTGGCTACACCTTC. This sequence encodes CASSQVYRGGYTF.

This clonotype has ten or more counts. The J gene is TRBJ2-5, the V gene TRBV5-1; 8 bases match TRBD2. CDR3 length: 14 amino acids. V lost 4 bases to trimming and J lost 2 bases; unmatched junction nucleotides: 4. Germline V gives CDR1 SGHRS, CDR2 YFSETQ. The CDR3 reads CASSTGTSQETQYF. The CDR3 DNA sequence: TGCGCCAGCAGCACCGGGACTAGTCAAGAGACCCAGTACTTC.

This clonotype turned up a few times. This chain's CDR3 is CASSYSSGEETQYF. The DNA for the CDR3 is TGTGCCAGCAGTTACTCGTCGGGGGAAGAGACCCAGTACTTC. The rearrangement uses TRBV6-5 and TRBJ2-5; D possibly corresponds to TRBD2 (6 bases). The CDR3 contains 14 residues. V was cut by 0 bases and J by 3 bases, with 8 bases left in between. Germline V CDR1 and CDR2: MNHEY, SVGAGI.

This clonotype was found many times. The chain employs TRBV5-1 and TRBJ1-3; 7 bases are a match to TRBD1. Germline V gene lookup returns CDR1 SGHRS and CDR2 YFSETQ. Trimming took 2 bases from V and 4 from J; bases not matched to a gene: 9. The CDR3 is 16 amino acids. CDR3 sequence (DNA): TGCGCCAGCAGCTTCGATACGACAGGGATCGGAAACACCATATATTTT. Residues: CASSFDTTGIGNTIYF.

The rearrangement joins TRBV12-3 or TRBV12-4 to TRBJ2-3; 9 bases fit TRBD2. V lost 0 bases and J lost 9; bases outside the gene matches: 13. The CDR3 totals 17 residues. In nucleotides, the CDR3 is TGTGCCAGCAGTTTAGCAGGCCTAGCGGGGAACTGGGGGACGCAGTATTTT. Translated: CASSLAGLAGNWGTQYF.

This clonotype turned up a few times. This sequence joins TRBV29-1 and TRBJ2-2; 8 positions agree with TRBD1. Germline V gene sequence: CDR1 SQVTM, CDR2 ANQGSEA. The V and J ends lost 5 bases and 6 bases, in that order; junction bases with no gene match: 8. This CDR3 contains 14 residues. CDR3 region: CSVWTGKKSGELFF. In nucleotides, the CDR3 is TGCAGCGTTTGGACAGGGAAAAAGTCCGGGGAGCTGTTTTTT.

The rearrangement joins TRBV11-2 to TRBJ1-1; a possible D gene is TRBD1 (6 bases). The CDR3 has 15 amino acids. The germline V gene encodes CDR1 SGHAT and CDR2 FQNNGV. V was trimmed by 0 bases and J by 5 bases, leaving 13 bases between them. The CDR3, as DNA: TGTGCCAGCAGCTTAGATTTGAGGGGGTGGACTGAAGCTTTCTTT. Amino acid sequence: CASSLDLRGWTEAFF.

V is TRBV20-1 and J is TRBJ2-5, with D uncertain. CDR3 size: 15 residues. The V gene's germline CDR1 is DFQATT and CDR2 SNEGSKA (reference sequence). Trimming took off 3 bases at V and 2 bases at J, with 16 bases between the two ends. DNA of the CDR3: TGCAGTGCTAGGGGAATTAGGGCAGATCAAGAGACCCAGTACTTC. This gives the protein CSARGIRADQETQYF.

This clonotype has a count of ten or more. The CDR3 protein is CASSQDPRNSPLHF. CDR3 in DNA: TGTGCCAGCAGTCAGGACCCAAGGAATTCACCCCTCCACTTT. This chain joins TRBV7-6 and TRBJ1-6; the D is unclear. The CDR3 is made up of 14 amino acids. Germline CDR1 reads SGHVS; CDR2 reads FNYEAQ. V was pared by 6 bases and J by 7 bases, with 13 bases between. Full variable domain (outside the CDR3, taken from reference TRBV7-6 and TRBJ1-6): GAGVSQSPRYKVTKRGQDVALRCDPISGHVSLYWYRQALGQGPEFLTYFNYEAQQDKSGLPNDRFSAERPEGSISTLTIQRTEQRDSAMYRCASSQDPRNSPLHFGNGTRLTVT.

This sequence joins TRBV6-1 and TRBJ2-3, with 12 positions matching TRBD1. Germline-derived CDR1 and CDR2 are MNHNS and SASEGT. The CDR3 spans 15 residues. The trim removed 5 bases at V and 8 bases at J, leaving 8 bases unmatched. In nucleotides, the CDR3 is TGTGCCAGCAGTCGCCCCGGGACAGGGGGCAGTACGCAGTATTTT. Its translation is CASSRPGTGGSTQYF.

This clonotype was found a few times. V gene TRBV11-2 combines with J gene TRBJ2-1; D possibly uses TRBD1 or TRBD2 (6 bases each). The CDR3 consists of 15 residues. The germline gives CDR1 SGHAT, CDR2 FQNNGV. V was trimmed by 3 bases and J by 4 bases, leaving 13 bases between them. The chain's CDR3 is CASSFKGGPYNEQFF. As DNA, the CDR3 is TGTGCCAGCAGCTTTAAGGGGGGCCCTTACAATGAGCAGTTCTTC.

The table lists this clonotype with many counts. J is TRBJ2-2 and V is TRBV29-1; D unresolved. Germline CDR1 is SQVTM and CDR2 is ANQGSEA. This CDR3 region has 11 residues. Trimming left V 4 bases short and J 5 bases short, with 5 bases between. The CDR3 here is CSVVLTGELFF. The CDR3 DNA sequence: TGCAGCGTTGTATTAACCGGGGAGCTGTTTTTT.

The V call is TRBV18, the J call TRBJ2-4; D possibly corresponds to TRBD1 (6 bases). V was clipped by 6 bases and J by 6 bases, with 21 bases between them. The V gene's germline CDR1 is KGHSH and CDR2 LQKENI. The CDR3 loop spans 16 amino acids. Written as DNA, the CDR3 is TGTGCCAGCTCGCCCCGTGGGGGCATTGAGAGAAACATTCAGTACTTC. Its translation is CASSPRGGIERNIQYF.

This chain joins TRBV5-1 and TRBJ2-7; D is perhaps TRBD2 (7 bases). The CDR3 covers 15 residues. With 4 bases removed from V and 3 bases from J, the gap between germline ends came to 17 bases. Germline CDR1 reads SGHRS; CDR2 reads YFSETQ. DNA of the CDR3: TGCGCCAGCAGCCTGGGGGCGGGGGAATACTACGAGCAGTACTTC. It codes for CASSLGAGEYYEQYF.